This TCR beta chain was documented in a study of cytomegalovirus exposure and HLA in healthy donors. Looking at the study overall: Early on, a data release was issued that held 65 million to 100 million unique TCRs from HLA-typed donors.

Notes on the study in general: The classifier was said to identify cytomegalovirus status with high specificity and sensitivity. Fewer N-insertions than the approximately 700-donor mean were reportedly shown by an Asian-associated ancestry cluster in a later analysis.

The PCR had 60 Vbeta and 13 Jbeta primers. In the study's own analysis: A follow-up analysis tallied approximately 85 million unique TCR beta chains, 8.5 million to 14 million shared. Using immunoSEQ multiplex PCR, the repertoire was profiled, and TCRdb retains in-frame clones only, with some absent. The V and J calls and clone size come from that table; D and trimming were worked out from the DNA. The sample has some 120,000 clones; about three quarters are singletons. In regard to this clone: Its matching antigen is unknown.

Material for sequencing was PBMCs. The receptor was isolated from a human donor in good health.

The CDR3 region is CASSLRSGDGGETQYF. In nucleotides, the CDR3 is TGCGCCAGCAGCTTGAGGTCGGGGGACGGGGGAGAGACCCAGTACTTC. The chain combines TRBV5-1 with TRBJ2-5; a weak D match, TRBD2 (6 bases). This CDR3 has 16 amino acids. V lost 1 base, J lost 4 bases, and 17 bases lay in between. The V gene's germline CDR1 is SGHRS and CDR2 YFSETQ.